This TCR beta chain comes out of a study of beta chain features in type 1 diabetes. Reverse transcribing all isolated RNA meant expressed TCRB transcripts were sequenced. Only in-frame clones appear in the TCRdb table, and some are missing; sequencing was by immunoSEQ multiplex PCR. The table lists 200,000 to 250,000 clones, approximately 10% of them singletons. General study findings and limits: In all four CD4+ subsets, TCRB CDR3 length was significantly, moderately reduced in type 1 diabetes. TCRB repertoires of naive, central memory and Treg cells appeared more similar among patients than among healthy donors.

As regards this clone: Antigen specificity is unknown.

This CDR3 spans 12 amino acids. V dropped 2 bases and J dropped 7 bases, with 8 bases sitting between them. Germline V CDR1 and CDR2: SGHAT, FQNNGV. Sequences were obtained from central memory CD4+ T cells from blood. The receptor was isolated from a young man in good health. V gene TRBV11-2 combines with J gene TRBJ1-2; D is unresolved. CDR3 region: CASSLYGSGYTF. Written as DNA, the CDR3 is TGTGCCAGCAGCTTATACGGGAGTGGCTACACCTTC.